This T cell receptor beta chain appears in the sequencing data of a study of molecular identifiers for immune sequencing clone quantification. Study-wide points: Clones above 20 RNA copies contained over 98% of effector molecules and under 1% of naive molecules.

This clonotype was seen a few times. Its antigen is still unknown. This clone may be a read error of a much larger clone one base away. In the sort, naive CD8 T cells were defined as CD8+CD4-CCR7+CD45RA+. Previously published methods and listed TCR primers were used for the bulk TCR libraries. Each CDR3 protein is one row after TCRdb ran MiXCR on the PCR reads. The repertoire holds 8,000 to 11,000 distinct CDR3 sequences, with 15% to 20% as singletons. The CDR3 runs to 15 residues. Germline CDR1 LGHDT, CDR2 YNNKEL (reference sequence). The V gene is TRBV3-1, the J gene TRBJ1-1; unclear D gene. The material sequenced was naive CD8+ T cells from blood, with Jurkat cell RNA spiked in. The subset: FACS-sorted CD8+CD4-CCR7+CD45RA+ naive T cells. The origin of this receptor is a human donor in good health. Some libraries in this study had Jurkat cell RNA spiked in. The CDR3: CASSQVPQLNTGAFF. For the CDR3, the DNA is TGTGCCAGCAGCCAAGTCCCACAGTTGAACACTGGAGCTTTCTTT.